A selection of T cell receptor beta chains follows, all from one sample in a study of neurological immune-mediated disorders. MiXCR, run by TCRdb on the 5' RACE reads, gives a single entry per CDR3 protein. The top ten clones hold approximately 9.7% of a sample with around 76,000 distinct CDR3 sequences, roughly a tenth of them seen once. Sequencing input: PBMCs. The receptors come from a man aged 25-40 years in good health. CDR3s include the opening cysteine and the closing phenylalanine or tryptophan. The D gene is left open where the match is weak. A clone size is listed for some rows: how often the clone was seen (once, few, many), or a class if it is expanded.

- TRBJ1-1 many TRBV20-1 CSAWAGGTEAFF TGCAGTGCTTGGGCCGGCGGGACTGAAGCTTTCTTT
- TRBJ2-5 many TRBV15 CATSRDLAGAETQYF TGTGCCACCAGCAGAGATCTTGCAGGGGCGGAGACCCAGTACTTC
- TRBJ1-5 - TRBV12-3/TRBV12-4 CASSLESNQPQHF TGTGCCAGCAGTTTGGAGAGCAATCAGCCCCAGCATTTT
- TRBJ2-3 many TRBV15 CATSRGIVDGPDTQYF TGTGCCACCAGCAGGGGTATCGTAGATGGGCCAGATACGCAGTATTTT
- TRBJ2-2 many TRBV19 CASRVSANTGELFF TGTGCCAGTAGGGTTAGCGCGAACACCGGGGAGCTGTTTTTT
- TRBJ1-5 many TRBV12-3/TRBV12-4 CASSPGQPQHF TGTGCCAGCAGCCCGGGGCAGCCCCAGCATTTT
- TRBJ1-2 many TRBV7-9 CASSQGWAGYGYTF TGTGCCAGCAGCCAAGGCTGGGCCGGCTATGGCTACACCTTC
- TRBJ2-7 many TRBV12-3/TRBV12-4 CASSLSFPFGEQYF TGTGCCAGCAGTTTGTCCTTCCCCTTTGGCGAGCAGTACTTC
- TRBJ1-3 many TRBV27 CASSPSGAALYSGNTIYF TGTGCCAGCAGTCCATCAGGGGCCGCCCTTTACTCTGGAAACACCATATATTTT
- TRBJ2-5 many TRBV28 CASSLPPPGMETQYF TGTGCCAGCAGTTTACCCCCCCCTGGGATGGAGACCCAGTACTTC
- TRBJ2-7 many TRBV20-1 CSATPGPNYEQYF TGCAGTGCTACACCTGGGCCGAACTACGAGCAGTACTTC
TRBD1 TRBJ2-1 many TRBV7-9 CASSPTGTAAYNEQFF TGTGCCAGCAGCCCCACCGGGACAGCTGCCTACAATGAGCAGTTCTTC
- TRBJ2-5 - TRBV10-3 CAIRETGIQETQYF TGTGCCATCAGGGAGACAGGCATACAAGAGACCCAGTACTTC
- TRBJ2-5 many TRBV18 CASSPTLQETQYF TGTGCCAGCTCACCAACCCTTCAAGAGACCCAGTACTTC
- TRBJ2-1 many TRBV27 CASTPGLGSYNEQFF TGTGCCAGCACGCCGGGACTGGGCTCCTACAATGAGCAGTTCTTC
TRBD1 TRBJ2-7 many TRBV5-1 CASSLGPGQGTYEQYF TGCGCCAGCAGCTTGGGGCCGGGACAGGGAACCTACGAGCAGTACTTC
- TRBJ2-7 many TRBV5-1 CASSPGQLSEQYF TGCGCCAGCAGCCCCGGCCAGCTTTCCGAGCAGTACTTC
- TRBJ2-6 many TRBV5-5 CASSSWTGSFSGANVLTF TGTGCCAGCAGCTCATGGACGGGATCCTTCTCTGGGGCCAACGTCCTGACTTTC
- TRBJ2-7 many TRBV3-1 CASSLAQLSYEQYF TGTGCCAGCAGCCTGGCACAGCTCTCCTACGAGCAGTACTTC
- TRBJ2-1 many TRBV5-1 CASSQSNNEQFF TGCGCCAGCAGCCAAAGTAATAATGAGCAGTTCTTC
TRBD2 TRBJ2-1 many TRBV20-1 CSAREDLAGGGDEQFF TGCAGTGCTAGAGAGGACCTAGCGGGAGGGGGGGATGAGCAGTTCTTC
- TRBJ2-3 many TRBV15 CATSRGRSSTDTQYF TGTGCCACCAGCAGAGGACGGAGTAGCACAGATACGCAGTATTTT
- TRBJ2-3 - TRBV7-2 CASSVPTDTQYF TGTGCCAGCAGCGTCCCTACAGATACGCAGTATTTT
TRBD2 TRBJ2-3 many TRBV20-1 CSARTSAPDTQYF TGCAGTGCCCGGACTAGCGCCCCAGATACGCAGTATTTT
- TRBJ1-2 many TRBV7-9 CASTTDRDYGYTF TGTGCCAGCACCACGGACAGAGACTATGGCTACACCTTC
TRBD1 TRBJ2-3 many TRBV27 CASTGGDRGSTDTQYF TGTGCCAGCACCGGCGGGGACAGGGGAAGCACAGATACGCAGTATTTT
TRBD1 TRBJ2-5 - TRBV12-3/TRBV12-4 CASSFGQGETQYF TGTGCCAGCAGTTTCGGACAGGGAGAGACCCAGTACTTC
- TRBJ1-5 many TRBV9 CASSVDPNSNQPQHF TGTGCCAGCAGCGTAGACCCAAATAGCAATCAGCCCCAGCATTTT
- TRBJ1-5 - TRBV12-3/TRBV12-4 CVSRSGTLSNQPQHF TGTGTCAGCAGGAGCGGGACCCTTAGCAATCAGCCCCAGCATTTT
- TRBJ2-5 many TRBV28 CASSSQRGAVETQYF TGTGCCAGCAGTTCCCAACGGGGAGCGGTGGAGACCCAGTACTTC
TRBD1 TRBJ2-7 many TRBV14 CASSQNPGQGEYEQYF TGTGCCAGCAGCCAAAATCCGGGACAGGGGGAGTATGAGCAGTACTTC
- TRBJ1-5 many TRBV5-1 CASSEGSNQPQHF TGCGCCAGCAGCGAGGGAAGCAATCAGCCCCAGCATTTT
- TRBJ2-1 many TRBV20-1 CSANPGVYNEQFF TGCAGTGCTAATCCCGGGGTATACAATGAGCAGTTCTTC
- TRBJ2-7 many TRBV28 CASNLGAYEQYF TGTGCCAGCAATCTAGGGGCCTACGAGCAGTACTTC
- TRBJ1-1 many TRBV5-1 CASSLERIGTEAFF TGCGCCAGCAGCTTGGAACGGATAGGGACTGAAGCTTTCTTT
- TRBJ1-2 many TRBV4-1 CASSQDWQRQLHYGYTF TGCGCCAGCAGCCAAGATTGGCAAAGACAGCTTCACTATGGCTACACCTTC
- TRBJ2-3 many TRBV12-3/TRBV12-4 CASRALPIPTDTQYF TGTGCCAGCAGGGCTTTACCTATTCCCACAGATACGCAGTATTTT
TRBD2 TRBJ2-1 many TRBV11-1 CASSSEAGISLDEQFF TGTGCCAGCAGCTCCGAAGCGGGAATCAGCCTCGATGAGCAGTTCTTC
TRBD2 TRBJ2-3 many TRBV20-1 CSATGSRGETDTQYF TGCAGTGCTACAGGTAGCCGGGGGGAAACAGATACGCAGTATTTT
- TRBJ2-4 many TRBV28 CASLSPGTPLAKNIQYF TGTGCCAGCCTATCCCCGGGTACGCCCCTAGCCAAAAACATTCAGTACTTC
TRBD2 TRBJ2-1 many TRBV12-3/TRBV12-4 CASSYSLAGGPDEQFF TGTGCCAGCAGTTATTCCTTAGCGGGAGGGCCGGATGAGCAGTTCTTC